This TCR beta chain was identified during a study of shared clonotypes between healthy human individuals. The CDR3 is 15 amino acids. CDR1 and CDR2 (germline): MNHEY, SMNVEV (reference sequence). V was clipped by 0 bases and J by 2 bases, with 11 bases between them. Adult donors, all healthy and HIV-negative, had no recent acute infections or vaccinations. TCRdb's table, derived via immunoSEQ multiplex PCR, lists solely in-frame clones and lacks some. In the table there are some 2,000,000 clones, approximately 95% of which are singletons. This TCR came from a young man in good health. This sequence joins TRBV27 and TRBJ2-7; a possible D gene is TRBD1 (5 bases). The sample consisted of naive CD4+ T cells sorted from blood. Subset here: CD45RA+ positively selected. The CDR3 DNA follows: TGTGCCAGCAGTTTATCTTCCAGGGTCCCCTACGAGCAGTACTTC. It is translated as CASSLSSRVPYEQYF.